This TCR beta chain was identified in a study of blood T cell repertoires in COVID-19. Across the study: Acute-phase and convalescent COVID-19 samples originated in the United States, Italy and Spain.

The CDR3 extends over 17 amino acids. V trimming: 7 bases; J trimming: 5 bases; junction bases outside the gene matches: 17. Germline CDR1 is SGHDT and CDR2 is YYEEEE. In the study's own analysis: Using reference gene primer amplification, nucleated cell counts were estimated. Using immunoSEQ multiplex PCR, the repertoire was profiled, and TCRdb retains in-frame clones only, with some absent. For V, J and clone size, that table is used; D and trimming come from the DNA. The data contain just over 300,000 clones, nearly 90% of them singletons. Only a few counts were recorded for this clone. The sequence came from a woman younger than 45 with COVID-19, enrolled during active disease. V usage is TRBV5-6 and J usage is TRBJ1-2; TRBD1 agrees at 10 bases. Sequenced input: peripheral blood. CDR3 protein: CASAKRKRDRGRYGYTF. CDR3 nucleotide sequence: TGTGCCAGCGCAAAACGTAAGAGGGACAGGGGAAGGTATGGCTACACCTTC.